The TCR beta chain described here comes from a study of shared clonotypes between healthy human individuals. Whole-study findings and limits: Larger estimated richness was generally recorded for naive subsets relative to memory subsets.

Looked up from germline, CDR1 is SGHRS and CDR2 is YFSETQ. This CDR3 comprises 16 residues. The trim removed 4 bases at V and 2 bases at J, leaving 11 bases unmatched. Profiling relied on immunoSEQ multiplex PCR, and the TCRdb table lists in-frame clones only, not all of them. Here the sample spans some 2,400,000 clones, almost 96% being singletons. On this clone: Its antigen is not known.

The chain is built from TRBV5-1 and TRBJ2-7, with 8 bases matching TRBD2. Sequencing input: naive CD4+ T cells sorted from blood. As for subset: CD45RA+ positively selected. This clonotype originated in a man in his late teens or twenties in good health. CDR3 sequence (DNA): TGCGCCAGCAGCGAATCTAGCGGGCCTAGTACCTACGAGCAGTACTTC. It specifies CASSESSGPSTYEQYF.